Below, 5 T cell receptor beta chains from the same sample are listed, as sequenced in a study of PD-L1 blockade in urothelial cancer. The table came from immunoSEQ multiplex PCR; TCRdb's copy has only in-frame clones and leaves some out. Of 27,000 or so clones listed, about 87% are singletons. Source: PBMCs, taken around atezolizumab (anti-PD-L1) treatment. The receptor source for this set is a man aged 45-65 years with urothelial cancer.

This clone has a single count. The rearrangement links TRBV6-1 to TRBJ2-5; 12 bases are shared with TRBD2. This CDR3 has 15 amino acids. The V and J ends lost 7 bases and 1 base, in that order; junction bases with no gene match: 4. Germline CDR1 is MNHNS and CDR2 is SASEGT. CDR3 sequence (DNA): TGTGCCAGCAATCTAGCGGGAGGGCTCCAAGAGACCCAGTACTTC. Its translation is CASNLAGGLQETQYF.

V is TRBV7-9 and J is TRBJ2-3; TRBD2 aligns across 10 bases. V lost 2 bases and J lost 0; bases outside the gene matches: 5. Germline assignment: CDR1 SEHNR and CDR2 FQNEAQ (reference sequence). The length of the CDR3 is 17 residues. In DNA, the CDR3 is TGTGCCAGCAGCTTAATGCGACTAGCGGGTAGCACAGATACGCAGTATTTT. Protein sequence: CASSLMRLAGSTDTQYF.

The rearrangement joins TRBV27 to TRBJ1-2; 9 positions agree with TRBD1. J gave up 4 bases and V 5 bases, and 8 bases lay outside the gene matches. The CDR3 is made up of 15 amino acids. Germline CDR1 MNHEY, CDR2 SMNVEV (reference sequence). CDR3 residues: CASSHWGTGTYGYTF. The DNA for the CDR3 is TGTGCCAGCAGTCACTGGGGGACAGGGACCTATGGCTACACCTTC.

As to this clone: This may be a read error: a much more frequent sequence differs by one nucleotide. Other DNA sequences in the same sample also yield this CDR3. CDR3 bases: TGTGCCAGCAGCGAGGGACAGCCCTATGGCTACACCTTC. Encoded protein: CASSEGQPYGYTF. The chain links TRBV2 to TRBJ1-2, with TRBD1 matching 7 bases. The CDR3 spans 13 residues. Germline-derived CDR1 and CDR2 are SNHLY and FYNNEI. J lost 4 bases, V lost 6 bases, and 5 bases had no gene match.

This clone was detected once. The chain couples TRBV30 to TRBJ2-2; D is possibly TRBD1 (6 bases). The CDR3 runs 14 residues. V lost 5 bases, J lost 5 bases, and 15 bases lay in between. Germline lookup yields CDR1 GTSNPN and CDR2 SVGIG (reference sequence). As DNA, the CDR3 is TGTGCCTGGGGTAACAGGGATCGGACCGGGGAGCTGTTTTTT. The encoded protein is CAWGNRDRTGELFF.